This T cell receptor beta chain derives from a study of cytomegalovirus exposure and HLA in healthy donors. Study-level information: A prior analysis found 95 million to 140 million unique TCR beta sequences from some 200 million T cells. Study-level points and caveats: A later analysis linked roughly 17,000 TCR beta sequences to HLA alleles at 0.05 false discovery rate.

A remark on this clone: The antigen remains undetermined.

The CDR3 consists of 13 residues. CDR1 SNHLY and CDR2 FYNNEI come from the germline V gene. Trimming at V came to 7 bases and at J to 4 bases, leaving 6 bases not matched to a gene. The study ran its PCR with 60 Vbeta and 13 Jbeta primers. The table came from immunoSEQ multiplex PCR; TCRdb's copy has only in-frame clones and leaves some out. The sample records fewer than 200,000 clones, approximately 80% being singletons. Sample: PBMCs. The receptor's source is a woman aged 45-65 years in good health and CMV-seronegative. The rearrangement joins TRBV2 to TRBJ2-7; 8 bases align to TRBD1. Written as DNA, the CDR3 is TGTGCCAGCAACGGAGGACAGGGTTACGAGCAGTACTTC. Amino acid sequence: CASNGGQGYEQYF.